This is a list of T cell receptor beta chains from one sample in a study of breast tumors, draining lymph nodes, adjacent tissues. TCRdb passed the multiplex PCR reads through MiXCR, listing each CDR3 protein once. The sample consists of some 170,000 distinct CDR3 sequences, 30% to 40% of them appearing once. Sequences were obtained from axillary lymph node tissue. These receptors all come from a female donor with breast cancer. Some clones in this sample may be carry-over from other donors' samples. Both conserved end residues are part of each CDR3. A D gene is named only where the DNA matches it firmly. Clone size is not always given. Where it is, it says once, few, many or a class for expanded clones.

many,.,TRBJ1-2,TRBV6-5,TGTGCCAGCAAACAGGGCGCGGAGAACTATGGCTACACCTTC,CASKQGAENYGYTF
.,.,TRBJ1-4,TRBV10-2,TGCGCCAGCAGTGAGCCAATGGACGGGGAACTGTTTTTT,CASSEPMDGELFF
many,.,TRBJ1-5,TRBV6-2/TRBV6-3,TGTGCCAGGGGGGGGGCACGTCGGGGCAATCAGCCCCAGCATTTT,CARGGARRGNQPQHF
.,.,TRBJ1-1,TRBV20-1,TGCAGTGAGGGGGGGCAGGACACTGAAGCTTCCTTT,CSEGGQDTEASF
many,TRBD2,TRBJ2-5,TRBV12-3/TRBV12-4,TGTGCCAGCAGCTCCGGGACTAGGAGCCAAGAGACCCAGTACTTC,CASSSGTRSQETQYF
.,.,TRBJ1-2,TRBV5-5,TGTGCCAGCAGCTTGGGCAGGGCGGCCTGGGGCTACACCTTC,CASSLGRAAWGYTF
few,TRBD2,TRBJ2-1,TRBV27,TGTGCCAGCAGTTCGTTGACTAGCGGGGGTACCAATGAGCAGTTCTTC,CASSSLTSGGTNEQFF
.,.,TRBJ1-6,TRBV7-8,TGCGCCAGCAGCTTAGCCCAGCAGGCCCGTTGTCCTTCCTATAATTCACCCCTCCACTTT,CASSLAQQARCPSYNSPLHF
many,TRBD1,TRBJ2-5,TRBV2,TGTGCCAGCAGTGACTGGGACAGTCCAGAGACCCAGTACTTC,CASSDWDSPETQYF
many,.,TRBJ1-4,TRBV5-1,TGCGCCAGCAGTCTGACTAATGAAAAACTGTTTTTT,CASSLTNEKLFF
few,.,TRBJ1-1,TRBV10-3,TGTGCCACCGTCGGACAGAGTAACACTGAAGCTTTCTTT,CATVGQSNTEAFF
many,TRBD1,TRBJ2-2,TRBV6-4,TGTGCCAGCAGCCTGGATGGACAGGGAGGTTTTTACACCGGGGAGCTGTTTTTT,CASSLDGQGGFYTGELFF
many,.,TRBJ2-1,TRBV29-1,TGCAGCGTTGATCTCGGGTGGAATGAGCAGTTCTTC,CSVDLGWNEQFF
.,.,TRBJ1-5,TRBV6-5,TGTGCCAGCAGTTACTCTCGGGGGCATCAGCCCCAGCATTTT,CASSYSRGHQPQHF
.,TRBD1,TRBJ1-2,TRBV5-1,TGCGCCAGCAGCGAGCGGGGAGGGGGCCACACCTTC,CASSERGGGHTF
many,.,TRBJ2-5,TRBV30,TGTGCCTGGGGGAGGGGGTTCGGAGAGACCCAGTACTTC,CAWGRGFGETQYF
many,.,TRBJ2-1,TRBV6-5,TGTGCCAGCAGTCCCTACGATTTGTCCTACAATGAGCAGTTCTTC,CASSPYDLSYNEQFF
.,TRBD2,TRBJ2-5,TRBV5-1,TGCGCCAGCAGCTTTCGGGGGGGCAACAATGAGACCCAGTACTTC,CASSFRGGNNETQYF
.,.,TRBJ2-3,TRBV9,TGTGCCAGCAGCGTAGCAGGGACTCTCTCGACAGATACGCAGTATTTT,CASSVAGTLSTDTQYF
.,.,TRBJ1-1,TRBV10-2,TGCACCAGCTATGAAAGGGTGAACACTGAAGCTTTCTTT,CTSYERVNTEAFF
.,.,TRBJ2-5,TRBV20-1,TGCAGTGCCCTGACAGGACAACACCAAGAGACCTGGTACTTC,CSALTGQHQETWYF
.,TRBD1,TRBJ2-1,TRBV2,TGTGCCAGCAGTTACGGACAGGGGGCAGGGAATGAGCAGTTCTTC,CASSYGQGAGNEQFF
few,TRBD2,TRBJ2-7,TRBV3-1,TGTGCCAGCAGCCGAGGACTAGCGGGGGGGTTGGAAGAGCAGTACTTC,CASSRGLAGGLEEQYF
many,TRBD1,TRBJ1-3,TRBV5-1,TGCGCCAGCAGTCAAGTCCCGGGACAGGGTTTGGGCTCTGGAAACACCATATATTTT,CASSQVPGQGLGSGNTIYF
many,TRBD2,TRBJ2-1,TRBV5-8,TGTGCCAGCAGCCCGCTCGGGACTAGCGGGTTTTCCTACAATGAGCAGTTCTTC,CASSPLGTSGFSYNEQFF
few,TRBD1,TRBJ2-7,TRBV28,TGTGCCAGCAGTCCGGGACAGGGGTCCCACGAGCAGTACTTC,CASSPGQGSHEQYF
many,.,TRBJ2-1,TRBV5-1,TGCGCCAGCAGCTTGAGTATGGGTACGGTAGATGAGCAGTTCTTC,CASSLSMGTVDEQFF
.,TRBD2,TRBJ2-3,TRBV10-3,TGTGCCACCAGACTAGCGGGGGGCCCACAGAATGAGCAGTATTTT,CATRLAGGPQNEQYF
few,.,TRBJ1-5,TRBV6-1,TGTGCCAGCAGTATTGTACCGGGGGGCGGCAATCAGCCCCAGCATTTT,CASSIVPGGGNQPQHF
many,TRBD1,TRBJ2-2,TRBV10-1,TGCGCCAGCAGTGGGAGACAGGGGGGGGAGCTGTTTTTT,CASSGRQGGELFF
.,.,TRBJ2-7,TRBV10-2,TGCGCCACCCCCAGCAGTGCTCCTAAGGGGCCCTACGAGCAGTACTTC,CATPSSAPKGPYEQYF
.,TRBD2,TRBJ2-1,TRBV7-8,TGTGCCAGCAGCTTAGGGGGGGGACTCACCTACAATGGGCAGTTCTTC,CASSLGGGLTYNGQFF
many,TRBD1,TRBJ1-6,TRBV6-5,TGTGCCAGCAGTTCCCTAAGGACAGGGAGCAATTCACCCCTCCACTTT,CASSSLRTGSNSPLHF
few,TRBD2,TRBJ2-2,TRBV13,TGTGCCAGCATCTCTCCTGGGGGGACTAGCGGGAGGGCCGTTGAAACCGGGGAGCTGTTTTTT,CASISPGGTSGRAVETGELFF
.,.,TRBJ2-5,TRBV27,TGTGCCAGCAGACACCAAGAGACCCAGTACTTC,CASRHQETQYF
.,.,TRBJ1-4,TRBV20-1,TGCAGTGCTCCTGGACTAGCGGGGATCTACAATGAAAAACTGTTTTTT,CSAPGLAGIYNEKLFF
many,.,TRBJ1-5,TRBV6-1,TGTGCCAGTAAAGCCCGGGCCGATCAGCCCCAGCATTTT,CASKARADQPQHF
.,TRBD2,TRBJ2-1,TRBV28,TGTGCCAGCAGTTCACTAGCGGGGGATTACAATGAGCAGTTCTTC,CASSSLAGDYNEQFF
many,TRBD1,TRBJ2-7,TRBV7-9,TGTGCCAGCAGCCCAATCTCCGGGACAGGGATTACCTACGAGCAGTACTTC,CASSPISGTGITYEQYF
many,.,TRBJ1-4,TRBV11-2,TGTGCCAGCAGCTTATCTTTTGGGGCGGCTAATGAAAAACTGTTTTTT,CASSLSFGAANEKLFF
.,TRBD2,TRBJ2-2,TRBV3-1,TGTGCCAGCAGCCAAGTGGGACTAGCGGGAGGGTCTCCCGGGGAGCTGTTTTTT,CASSQVGLAGGSPGELFF
many,.,TRBJ1-6,TRBV2,TGTGCCACCGCGGCCGGCAGCCCTTCACCCCTCCACTTT,CATAAGSPSPLHF
many,TRBD2,TRBJ2-3,TRBV5-8,TGTGCCAGCAGACCGGGACTAGCGGGAGCAGATACGCAGTATTTT,CASRPGLAGADTQYF
many,TRBD2,TRBJ2-5,TRBV7-3,TGTGCCAGCAGCCCCGCGACCGGGGCTAGCGGGAGTGGGACGCAAGAGACCCAGTACTTC,CASSPATGASGSGTQETQYF
few,TRBD1,TRBJ2-6,TRBV5-6,TGTGCCAGCAGCTTAGGTCCAGGACAGGGGGCGGTTGGGACCAACGTCCTGACTTTC,CASSLGPGQGAVGTNVLTF
many,.,TRBJ2-3,TRBV7-3,TGTGCCAGCAGCCCCTTCGGGGGAAGCACAGATACGCAGTATTTT,CASSPFGGSTDTQYF